The clone carrying this T cell receptor (beta chain) occurred a few times. The antigen is unknown. The data originate from a study of identical twins. The CDR3 contains 12 residues. With 6 bases removed from V and 7 bases from J, the gap between germline ends came to 12 bases. Germline V gene lookup returns CDR1 MNHNS and CDR2 SASEGT. General study findings and limits: There is a chance that invariant MAIT and iNKT cells partially muddied zero-insertion analyses. High-abundance cord blood beta clonotypes had fewer insertions; memory repertoires showed none.

Template switching introduced a universal primer site, and the cDNA bore unique molecular identifiers. TCRdb re-called the 5' RACE reads with MiXCR, one entry per CDR3 protein. The sample yields roughly 690,000 distinct CDR3 sequences, around 5.7% seen once. This clonotype originated in a man younger than 35 in good health. The specimen was naive T cells sorted from blood. The chain carries TRBV6-1 and TRBJ2-5; D might be TRBD2 (6 bases). CDR3: CASREGSGTQYF. The DNA for the CDR3 is TGTGCCAGCAGGGAGGGTTCGGGGACCCAGTACTTC.